This TCR beta chain derives from a study of T cells after yellow fever vaccination. Study-level results: Researchers cautioned that FACS-sorted repertoires could harbor abundant clonotypes contaminating from the bulk population. A limited proportion of clonotypes was detected within both the CD4 and CD8 compartments.

The study made its TCR cDNA through 5'RACE template switching. That step introduced a universal primer site along with UMIs. Using its own MiXCR run on the 5' RACE reads, TCRdb lists one record per CDR3 protein. The sample shows 600,000 to 750,000 distinct CDR3 sequences, 10% to 15% of them seen only once. CDR1 SGHVS and CDR2 FQNEAQ come from the germline V gene. With 5 bases removed from V and 0 bases from J, the gap between germline ends came to 17 bases. The CDR3 has 17 amino acids. The table lists this clonotype with many counts. The antigen remains undetermined. The specimen comprised PBMCs, sampled on the day of the yellow fever booster vaccination. This sequence was found in a man younger than 40 who received the YFV17D yellow fever vaccine. V gene TRBV7-8 combines with J gene TRBJ2-4; weak D call: TRBD2 (7 bases). The CDR3 DNA reads as TGTGCCAGCAGCAGGGCGGGGGCCCTTCTAGCCAAAAACATTCAGTACTTC. It yields the protein CASSRAGALLAKNIQYF.